This T cell receptor (beta chain) was identified in a study of T cell responses to AZD1222 COVID-19 vaccine. The table came from immunoSEQ multiplex PCR; TCRdb's copy has only in-frame clones and leaves some out. The sample includes under 80,000 clones, roughly 88% seen only once; the top ten take 15% to 20%. The source of this sequence is an adult in good health. The material was peripheral blood, obtained on day 0 of AZD1222 vaccination.

CDR3 nucleotides: TGTGCCAGCAGTTATTCGGGACAGGGATACTATGGCTACACCTTC. Protein sequence: CASSYSGQGYYGYTF. This chain links TRBV6-2 or TRBV6-3 with TRBJ1-2, with 9 bases identical to TRBD1. Germline V gene lookup returns CDR1 MNHEY and CDR2 SVGEGT. This CDR3 region has 15 residues. J was trimmed by 3 bases and V by 3 bases; bases with no gene match: 5.